A single sample gave rise to the 12 T cell receptor beta chains below, sequenced in a study of control samples from healthy donors and cancer patients. Generated by immunoSEQ multiplex PCR, the TCRdb table keeps only in-frame clones and is missing some. In the table there are about 130,000 clones, roughly 90% of which are singletons. The source material was blood. All receptors come from a woman aged 45-65 years in good health.

CDR3 DNA sequence: TGTGCCAGCAGCCCACAGGGGGCGCGCACTGAAGCTTTCTTT. Translated, it gives CASSPQGARTEAFF. This sequence joins TRBV3-1 (or the pseudogene TRBV3-2) and TRBJ1-1; 9 bases fit TRBD1. CDR3 size: 14 residues. In germline, CDR1 is LGHDT, CDR2 YNNKEL (reference sequence). V trimming: 4 bases; J trimming: 4 bases; junction bases outside the gene matches: 4.

Here the CDR3 DNA reads TGTGCCAGCAGCCCCCGAACAGATACGCAGTATTTT. Protein: CASSPRTDTQYF. This chain uses TRBV3-1 (or the pseudogene TRBV3-2) with TRBJ2-3; D remains unclear. The germline V and J ends were trimmed by 4 bases and 3 bases, with 5 bases remaining between them. CDR3 length: 12 residues. The germline V gene has CDR1 LGHDT and CDR2 YNNKEL (reference sequence).

V usage is TRBV5-8 and J usage is TRBJ1-2; 8 bases align to TRBD1. The CDR3 is 16 amino acids. CDR1 and CDR2 from the germline V gene are SGHTS and YDEGEE. Losses at the gene ends were 3 bases for V and 3 bases for J; bases not matched to a gene: 10. CDR3 nucleotide sequence: TGTGCCAGCAGCTCGGCACAGGGGGGAAGGTACTATGGCTACACCTTC. It codes for CASSSAQGGRYYGYTF.

V usage is TRBV15 and J usage is TRBJ1-5; unclear D gene. In germline, CDR1 is LNHNV, CDR2 YYDKDF (reference sequence). Between the trimmed V and J ends, which lost 4 bases and 1 base, there was a span of 5 bases. The CDR3 loop spans 13 amino acids. CDR3 sequence: CATSKGSNQPQHF. As DNA, the CDR3 is TGTGCCACCAGCAAAGGCAGCAATCAGCCCCAGCATTTT.

The rearrangement links TRBV5-6 to TRBJ1-2; D possibly corresponds to TRBD1 (6 bases). This CDR3 is 11 amino acids long. V lost 1 base, J lost 8 bases, and 6 bases lay in between. Germline V gene sequence: CDR1 SGHDT, CDR2 YYEEEE. CDR3 nucleotides: TGTGCCAGCAGCTTGACAGGGGGCTACACCTTC. Translated, it gives CASSLTGGYTF.

The V call is TRBV10-3, the J call TRBJ1-2; D is ambiguous. Trimming left V 4 bases short and J 4 bases short, with 13 bases between. Germline V gene data show CDR1 as ENHRY and CDR2 as SYGVKD. The CDR3 extends over 14 amino acids. CDR3 bases: TGTGCCATCAGTGGAATTAAGGGCTCCTATGGCTACACCTTC. It is translated as CAISGIKGSYGYTF.

For this clone: The germline gene is not matched at one end of the junction; a read error may be the cause. This rearrangement joins TRBV2 to TRBJ2-2; 16 bases are shared with TRBD2. There are 18 residues in the CDR3. Germline values: CDR1 SNHLY, CDR2 FYNNEI. The CDR3 coding sequence is TGTGCCAGCAGGGAAGGGACTAGCGGGAGGGAAGGCACCGGGGAGCTGTTTTTT. Translating gives CASREGTSGREGTGELFF. Variable domain in full (rest from reference TRBV2 and TRBJ2-2): EPEVTQTPSHQVTQMGQEVILRCVPISNHLYFYWYRQILGQKVEFLVSFYNNEISEKSEIFDDQFSVERPDGSNFTLKIRSTKLEDSAMYFCASREGTSGREGTGELFFGEGSRLTVL.

This chain joins TRBV3-1 (or the pseudogene TRBV3-2) and TRBJ2-7; a possible D gene is TRBD1 (6 bases). CDR1 and CDR2 (germline): LGHDT, YNNKEL (reference sequence). Trimming took off 3 bases at V and 4 bases at J, with 7 bases between the two ends. The CDR3 consists of 12 residues. DNA for the CDR3: TGTGCCAGCAGCCATACAGGGTACGAGCAGTACTTC. Translation: CASSHTGYEQYF.

The chain has TRBV27 and TRBJ1-1; D uncertain. The CDR3 has 13 residues. Trimming pared 3 bases from V and 8 bases from J, leaving 13 bases between. Germline V lookup: CDR1 MNHEY, CDR2 SMNVEV (reference sequence). The CDR3 DNA reads as TGTGCCAGCAGTTTGGACGGCGTGGGCGAAGCTTTCTTT. Its translation is CASSLDGVGEAFF.

The V call is TRBV29-1, the J call TRBJ1-4, with 8 bases matching TRBD1. CDR1 and CDR2 (germline): SQVTM, ANQGSEA. After removal of 6 bases from V and 0 bases from J, the junction contained 3 bases not matched to a gene. There are 14 residues in the CDR3. CDR3 protein: CSVGQGPTNEKLFF. The CDR3 region has the DNA TGCAGCGTCGGACAGGGACCAACTAATGAAAAACTGTTTTTT.

The chain combines TRBV19 with TRBJ2-7; tentative D call: TRBD1 (6 bases). Trimming removed 6 bases from V and 1 base from J, with 10 bases in between. The CDR3 length is 13 residues. Germline CDR1 LNHDA, CDR2 SQIVND (reference sequence). CDR3 loop: CASRIQGSYEQYF. The CDR3 DNA is TGTGCCAGTAGAATACAGGGTTCCTACGAGCAGTACTTC.

The chain recombines TRBV12-5 with TRBJ1-2; 8 bases agree with TRBD1. Germline-derived CDR1 and CDR2 are LGHNT and FRNRAP. V was clipped by 5 bases and J by 10 bases; unmatched bases: 12. This CDR3 has 14 amino acids. CDR3 nucleotide sequence: TGTGCTAGTGGTCTAGGGGGCAGGGGGCGGATCTACACCTTC. Translated, it gives CASGLGGRGRIYTF.